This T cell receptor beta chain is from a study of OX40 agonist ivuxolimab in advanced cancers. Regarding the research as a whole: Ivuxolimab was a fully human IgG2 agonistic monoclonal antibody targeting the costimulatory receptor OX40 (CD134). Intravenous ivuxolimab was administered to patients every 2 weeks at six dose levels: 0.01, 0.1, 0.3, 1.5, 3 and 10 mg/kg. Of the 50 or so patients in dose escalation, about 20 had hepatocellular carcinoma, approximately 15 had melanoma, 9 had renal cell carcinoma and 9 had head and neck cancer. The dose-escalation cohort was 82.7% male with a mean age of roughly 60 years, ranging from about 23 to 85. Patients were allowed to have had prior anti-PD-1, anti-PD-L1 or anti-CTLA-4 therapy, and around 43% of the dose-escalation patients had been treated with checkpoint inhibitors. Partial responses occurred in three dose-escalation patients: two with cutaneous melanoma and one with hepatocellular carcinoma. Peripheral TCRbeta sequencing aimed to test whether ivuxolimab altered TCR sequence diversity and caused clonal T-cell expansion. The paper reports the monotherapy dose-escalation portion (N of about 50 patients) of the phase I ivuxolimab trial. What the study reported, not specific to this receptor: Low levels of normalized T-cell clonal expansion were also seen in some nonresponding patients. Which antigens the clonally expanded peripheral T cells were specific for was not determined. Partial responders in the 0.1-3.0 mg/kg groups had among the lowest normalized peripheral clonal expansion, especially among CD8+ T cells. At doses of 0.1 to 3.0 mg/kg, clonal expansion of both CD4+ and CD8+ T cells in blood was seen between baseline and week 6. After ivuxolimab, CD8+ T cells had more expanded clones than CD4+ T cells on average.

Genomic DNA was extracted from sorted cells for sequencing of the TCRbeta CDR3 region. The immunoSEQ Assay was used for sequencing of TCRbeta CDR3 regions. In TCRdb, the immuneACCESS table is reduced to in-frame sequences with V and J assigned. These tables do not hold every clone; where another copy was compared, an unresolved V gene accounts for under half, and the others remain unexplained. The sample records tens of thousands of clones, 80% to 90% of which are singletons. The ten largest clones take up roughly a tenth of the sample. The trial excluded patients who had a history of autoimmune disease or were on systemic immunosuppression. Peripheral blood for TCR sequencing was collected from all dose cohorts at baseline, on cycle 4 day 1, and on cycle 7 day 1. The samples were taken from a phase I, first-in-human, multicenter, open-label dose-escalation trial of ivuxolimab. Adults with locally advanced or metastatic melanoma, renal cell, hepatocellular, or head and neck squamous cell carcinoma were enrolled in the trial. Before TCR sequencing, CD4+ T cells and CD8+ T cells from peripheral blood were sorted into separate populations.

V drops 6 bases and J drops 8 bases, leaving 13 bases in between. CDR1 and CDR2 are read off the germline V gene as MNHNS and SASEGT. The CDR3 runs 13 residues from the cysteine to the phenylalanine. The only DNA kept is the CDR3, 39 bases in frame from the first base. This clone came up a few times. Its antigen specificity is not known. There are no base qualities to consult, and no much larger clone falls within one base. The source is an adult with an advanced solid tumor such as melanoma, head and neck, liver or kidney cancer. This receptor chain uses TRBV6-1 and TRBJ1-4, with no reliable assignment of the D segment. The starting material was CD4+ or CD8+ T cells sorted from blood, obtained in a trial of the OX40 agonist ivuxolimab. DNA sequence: TGTGCCAGCAGAGAAAGCTACCCGGAAAAACTGTTTTTT. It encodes CASRESYPEKLFF.